This record concerns one TCR beta chain sequence. This sample includes further DNA sequences coding for the same CDR3. Participants, roughly 18 to 89 years old, spanned under 25 US areas. Two consecutive negative NP/OP PCR tests, clearance, or resolved symptoms defined Cohort 3 recovery. The data were obtained in a study of blood T cell repertoires in COVID-19. Study-wide background: PBMCs, B-cell-depleted T cells, or T cells were the source of the cDNA or gDNA that made up the material.

This CDR3 region has 11 residues. Trimming removed 4 bases from V and 8 bases from J, with 9 bases in between. CDR1 DFQATT and CDR2 SNEGSKA come from the germline V gene (reference sequence). Per the study methods: Amplification with reference gene primers provided the estimates of nucleated cell counts. Produced via immunoSEQ multiplex PCR; TCRdb's table is partial and in-frame only. That table is the source of V, J and clone size, and D and trimming were worked out from the DNA. The sample holds almost 250,000 clones; around nine tenths are singletons and the top ten take approximately 1.5%. What was sequenced was PBMCs or T cells enriched from blood (not recorded which). The receptor was derived from a woman in her forties or fifties who had recovered from COVID-19. This chain uses TRBV20-1 with TRBJ2-1; D is uncertain. The CDR3 is CSATTSDEQFF. CDR3 coding DNA: TGCAGTGCTACTACAAGCGATGAGCAGTTCTTC.